The source of this TCR beta chain is a study of blood T cells in healthy people across ages. Overall study results and limits: The recorded TCR beta diversity per million T cells decreased in a roughly linear manner with age. A strong correlation was found between TCR beta diversity and the percentage of naive T cells.

The authors ran a second PCR of about 6 to 11 cycles using a sample-barcoded 5' primer and a J-beta primer mix. A tag from a template-switch adaptor with 12 random nucleotides marked each cDNA molecule. TCRdb itself ran the 5' RACE reads through MiXCR, one entry per CDR3 protein. This repertoire shows about 1,000,000 distinct CDR3 sequences, roughly 45% found once; its top ten account for approximately 19%. Aged roughly 6 to 100, donors were systemically healthy Caucasians from Russia. The ends were cut back, 7 bases at V and 8 bases at J, with 14 bases in the middle. This CDR3 contains 12 residues. Per germline, CDR1 MNHNS and CDR2 SASEGT. Comment on this clonotype: Its antigen is not identified.

The source is a woman aged 55-70 years in good health. The rearrangement links TRBV6-1 to TRBJ1-2; D may be TRBD1 (6 bases). The sequenced sample was blood. CDR3 DNA sequence: TGTGCCAGCAAAACGGGGGCGCCCGGCTACACCTTC. It codes for CASKTGAPGYTF.